Given below is one T cell receptor beta chain in context. Per the germline V gene, CDR1 is SGHRS and CDR2 is YFSETQ. There are 13 residues in the CDR3. J gave up 5 bases and V 0 bases, and 2 bases lay outside the gene matches. Only in-frame clones appear in the TCRdb table, and some are missing; sequencing was by immunoSEQ multiplex PCR. Of approximately 39,000 clones detected, 78% appear once; the ten largest clones hold 7.5% to 9.5%. Cyclophosphamide on days +3 and +4 followed busulfan-fludarabine conditioning and a marrow graft. This sample is drawn from a study of T cells after posttransplantation cyclophosphamide.

This clonotype was sampled from a female patient aged 35-55 years who received an allogeneic stem cell transplant from a related donor, was CMV-positive, and had no GVHD. Some of the T cells may derive from the graft donor. Sample: CD4+ T cells sorted from blood, taken approximately 2,000 days after a stem cell transplant with posttransplant cyclophosphamide. The V gene is TRBV5-1, the J gene TRBJ2-7; 7 bases map to TRBD1. The CDR3 spells CASSLGQGNEQYF. The CDR3, as DNA: TGCGCCAGCAGCTTGGGACAGGGCAACGAGCAGTACTTC.